This entry is about one TCR beta chain. The entry originates in a study of blood T cell repertoires in COVID-19. About the research overall: PBMCs, B-cell-depleted T cells, or T cells were the source of the cDNA or gDNA that made up the material.

Trimming at V came to 7 bases and at J to 0 bases, leaving 4 bases not matched to a gene. The V gene's germline CDR1 is MNHNY and CDR2 SVGAGI (reference sequence). There are 14 residues in the CDR3. The method was immunoSEQ multiplex PCR; TCRdb's version includes in-frame clones alone and lacks a portion of them. This sample has around 31,000 clones, with approximately 87% found just once. Input material: peripheral blood. The chain carries TRBV6-6 and TRBJ1-2, with 8 bases that match TRBD1. The TCR was taken from a human donor with active COVID-19. The donor label of this sample is uncertain. CDR3 DNA: TGTGCCAGCAACCAGGGGGCCTCTAACTATGGCTACACCTTC. It is translated as CASNQGASNYGYTF.